The subject of this entry is one T cell receptor beta chain. These data belong to a study of shared clonotypes between healthy human individuals. This CDR3 is built from 14 residues. V was shortened by 5 bases and J by 3 bases, with 10 bases between the two germline ends. Germline CDR1 SGHVS, CDR2 FQNEAQ. TCRdb keeps only in-frame clones here, not all; method: immunoSEQ multiplex PCR. The data contain 2 million to 2.5 million clones, approximately 93% of them singletons. The receptor was isolated from a man aged 18 to 30 in good health. Some clones in this sample may be carry-over from other donors' samples. Source material: naive CD4+ T cells from PBMCs. As to subset: CD45RA+ positively selected. This chain links TRBV7-8 with TRBJ2-2; D is possibly TRBD2 (6 bases). Written as DNA, the CDR3 is TGTGCCAGCAGCCAGGGACTGTACACCGGGGAGCTGTTTTTT. It specifies CASSQGLYTGELFF.